These 24 T cell receptor beta chains share one sample of origin, sequenced in a study of Ad26.COV2.S vaccination and SARS-CoV-2 variants. Sample treatment: 19 received Ad26.COV2.S at low or high dose, single or two shots; five or six received placebo; per-sample allocation not given. Specimens were obtained on day 63 following the first vaccine or placebo injection. Sequenced by immunoSEQ multiplex PCR; TCRdb stores in-frame clones only, minus some. The table records 300,000 to 350,000 clones, around 83% of them present only once. Sample: peripheral blood, taken in a trial of Ad26.COV2.S vaccine versus placebo. These receptors all stem from a person between 18 and 60 years old who received the Ad26.COV2.S COVID-19 vaccine or a placebo.

This clone came up once. This sequence joins TRBV5-4 and TRBJ2-5, with D possibly matching TRBD1 (6 bases). CDR1 is SGHNT, CDR2 YYREEE, per germline (reference sequence). V lost 1 base and J lost 3, with 10 bases in between. There are 14 residues in the CDR3. CDR3 sequence reads: CASSLTGREETQYF. The CDR3 DNA reads as TGTGCCAGCAGCTTGACAGGGCGAGAAGAGACCCAGTACTTC.

The rearrangement joins TRBV5-1 to TRBJ2-1, with D perhaps TRBD2 (5 bases). V was trimmed by 3 bases and J by 8 bases, leaving 6 bases between them. Germline V gene lookup returns CDR1 SGHRS and CDR2 YFSETQ. The CDR3 consists of 11 residues. This CDR3 is CASSSDYEQFF. The CDR3, as DNA: TGCGCCAGCAGCTCGGACTATGAGCAGTTCTTC.

The CDR3 here is CASSLRTSAGAGEQFF. CDR3 sequence (DNA): TGCGCCAGCAGCCTCAGGACTAGCGCGGGAGCAGGTGAGCAGTTCTTC. This rearrangement joins TRBV5-1 to TRBJ2-1; 9 bases are shared with TRBD2. The CDR3 covers 16 residues. The germline V gene encodes CDR1 SGHRS and CDR2 YFSETQ. Trimming cost V 4 bases and J 9 bases; bases outside gene matches: 14.

This CDR3 is CAISGAQETQYF. CDR3 bases: TGTGCCATCAGCGGGGCTCAAGAGACCCAGTACTTC. The chain links TRBV10-3 to TRBJ2-5; D could derive from TRBD1 or TRBD2 (5 bases each). The CDR3 length is 12 residues. Germline V lookup: CDR1 ENHRY, CDR2 SYGVKD. V dropped 6 bases and J dropped 2 bases, with 7 bases sitting between them.

Turning to this clone: Other DNA sequences within the sample encode an identical CDR3. The V and J genes are TRBV19 and TRBJ2-3; 8 bases fit TRBD1. CDR1 LNHDA and CDR2 SQIVND come from the germline V gene (reference sequence). Trimming removed 5 bases from V and 0 bases from J; junction bases left unmatched: 1. The CDR3 sequence is 14 residues long. The CDR3 bases are TGTGCCAGTAGTCGACAGGGGAGCACAGATACGCAGTATTTT. This gives the protein CASSRQGSTDTQYF. Full variable domain (outside the CDR3, taken from reference TRBV19 and TRBJ2-3): DGGITQSPKYLFRKEGQNVTLSCEQNLNHDAMYWYRQDPGQGLRLIYYSQIVNDFQKGDIAEGYSVSREKKESFPLTVTSAQKNPTAFYLCASSRQGSTDTQYFGPGTRLTVL.

V gene TRBV4-3 combines with J gene TRBJ2-1; 10 nucleotides align to TRBD1. Per germline, CDR1 LGHNA and CDR2 YSLEER. Trimming removed 0 bases from V and 10 bases from J; junction bases left unmatched: 6. CDR3 length: 15 amino acids. The CDR3 loop reads CASSQEGQGKVEQFF. DNA for the CDR3: TGCGCCAGCAGCCAAGAGGGACAGGGGAAGGTGGAGCAGTTCTTC.

The gene calls are TRBV10-3 and TRBJ1-3; TRBD1 matches 7 bases. Germline V gene sequence: CDR1 ENHRY, CDR2 SYGVKD. J gave up 2 bases and V 3 bases, and 16 bases lay outside the gene matches. The CDR3 runs to 19 residues. The CDR3 DNA follows: TGTGCCATCAGTGATCTCGTGGGGAAAAGACAGGGCACTGGAAACACCATATATTTT. Amino acids: CAISDLVGKRQGTGNTIYF.

The V gene is TRBV11-2, the J gene TRBJ2-3; TRBD2 agrees at 12 bases. Germline lookup yields CDR1 SGHAT and CDR2 FQNNGV. The CDR3 has 16 amino acids. The V segment lost 4 bases and the J segment 3 bases; nucleotides outside the gene matches: 5. The CDR3 sequence: CASSSRLAGVTDTQYF. The CDR3 DNA is TGTGCCAGCAGCTCGAGACTAGCGGGGGTAACAGATACGCAGTATTTT.

J is TRBJ1-5 and V is TRBV25-1, with TRBD1 identical over 9 bases. CDR1 is MGHDK, CDR2 SYGVNS, per germline. The length of the CDR3 is 14 residues. After removal of 6 bases from V and 5 bases from J, the junction contained 5 bases not matched to a gene. The CDR3 DNA sequence: TGTGCCAGCAGGGCGACAGGGGGATATCAGCCCCAGCATTTT. As protein: CASRATGGYQPQHF.

This clone was seen more than once but under ten times. The chain combines TRBV3-1 (or the pseudogene TRBV3-2) with TRBJ2-1, with no clear D. The CDR3 is 17 amino acids. V was cut by 4 bases and J by 5 bases, with 21 bases left in between. Germline values: CDR1 LGHDT, CDR2 YNNKEL (reference sequence). This CDR3 is CASSPQPSSGPNNEQFF. In nucleotides, the CDR3 is TGTGCCAGCAGCCCACAACCCAGCTCCGGCCCTAACAATGAGCAGTTCTTC.

The CDR3 nucleotides read TGTGCCAGCAGGGCTGTGGGGCAGGGAGGCTATTCACCCCTCCACTTT. This translates into CASRAVGQGGYSPLHF. The rearrangement joins TRBV6-6 to TRBJ1-6; D possibly corresponds to TRBD1 (5 bases). The CDR3 contains 16 residues. Per germline, CDR1 MNHNY and CDR2 SVGAGI (reference sequence). V lost 6 bases, J lost 8 bases, and 20 bases lay in between.

The rearrangement links TRBV6-5 to TRBJ2-7, with D unclear. CDR1 and CDR2 (germline): MNHEY, SVGAGI. V was clipped by 6 bases and J by 4 bases, with 13 bases between them. CDR3 length: 13 residues. Written as DNA, the CDR3 is TGTGCCAGCAGCCAGCCTTCTAGTTACGAGCAGTACTTC. This translates into CASSQPSSYEQYF.

The chain joins TRBV10-3 to TRBJ2-3, with D maybe TRBD2 (6 bases). The germline gives CDR1 ENHRY, CDR2 SYGVKD. This CDR3 comprises 14 residues. V was cut by 8 bases and J by 1 base, with 13 bases left in between. Here the CDR3 reads CAIEAGLGTDTQYF. CDR3 nucleotide sequence: TGTGCCATCGAGGCGGGGCTGGGCACAGATACGCAGTATTTT.

The CDR3 region is CASSPQQGGTNEKLFF. CDR3 nucleotide sequence: TGTGCCAGCTCACCACAACAGGGTGGTACTAATGAAAAACTGTTTTTT. The chain uses TRBV18 and TRBJ1-4; weak D call: TRBD1 (6 bases). Trimming cost V 1 base and J 2 bases, with 11 bases left between them. The CDR3 is made up of 16 amino acids. CDR1 and CDR2 from the germline V gene are KGHSH and LQKENI.

The chain couples TRBV16 to TRBJ1-2; D is unclear. The CDR3 runs to 12 residues. Germline V gene sequence: CDR1 KGHSY, CDR2 FQNENV. V lost 4 bases, J lost 7 bases, and 10 bases lay in between. In nucleotides, the CDR3 is TGTGCCAGCAGCCGCGGGGTAGGTGGCTACACCTTC. Protein product: CASSRGVGGYTF.

This clone was detected once. The chain couples TRBV18 to TRBJ1-3, with D possibly being TRBD1 (5 bases). V dropped 4 bases and J dropped 0 bases, with 10 bases sitting between them. Germline assignment: CDR1 KGHSH and CDR2 LQKENI. The CDR3 runs 15 residues. CDR3 DNA: TGTGCCAGCTCACTGACAGCGGGCTCTGGAAACACCATATATTTT. This translates into CASSLTAGSGNTIYF.

This clone was detected a few times. The chain's CDR3 is CASSVGGSNQPQHF. In DNA, the CDR3 is TGTGCCAGCAGCGTCGGGGGTAGCAATCAGCCCCAGCATTTT. This chain links TRBV7-2 with TRBJ1-5; D perhaps matches TRBD1 (5 bases). V was shortened by 5 bases and J by 0 bases, with 8 bases between the two germline ends. The CDR3 totals 14 residues. CDR1 and CDR2 (germline): SGHTA, FQGNSA.

This chain joins TRBV19 and TRBJ1-2; perhaps TRBD1 as D (6 bases). The V end was cut by 6 bases, the J end by 6 bases, with 20 bases between. In germline, CDR1 is LNHDA, CDR2 SQIVND (reference sequence). The CDR3 sequence is 15 residues long. CDR3 sequence reads: CASRPRNGGGDGYTF. For the CDR3, the DNA is TGTGCCAGTAGACCCCGCAACGGGGGCGGAGATGGCTACACCTTC.

This clone has only a few counts. This same CDR3 is encoded by further DNA sequences in the sample. The chain carries TRBV12-3 or TRBV12-4 and TRBJ1-3; D gene ambiguous. The CDR3 runs 11 residues. Trimming took off 1 base at V and 7 bases at J, with 2 bases between the two ends. The CDR3 protein is CASSLGNTIYF. CDR3 in DNA: TGTGCCAGCAGTTTAGGGAACACCATATATTTT.

This rearrangement joins TRBV25-1 to TRBJ1-6, with 7 bases aligning to TRBD1. This CDR3 has 13 residues. CDR1 is MGHDK and CDR2 is SYGVNS in the germline V gene. With V trimmed by 4 bases and J by 10 bases, 4 bases remained unmatched. The CDR3 sequence: CASSGQGLSPLHF. The CDR3, as DNA: TGTGCCAGCAGTGGACAGGGATTATCACCCCTCCACTTT.

The chain uses TRBV2 and TRBJ1-5; no clear D. Trimming removed 5 bases at V and 2 bases at J, with 10 bases between. This CDR3 has 14 residues. Germline CDR1 is SNHLY and CDR2 is FYNNEI. The CDR3 loop is CASSSMDGNQPQHF. CDR3 coding DNA: TGTGCCAGCAGTTCTATGGACGGCAATCAGCCCCAGCATTTT. Combining the CDR3 with reference TRBV2 and TRBJ1-5 gives the whole variable domain EPEVTQTPSHQVTQMGQEVILRCVPISNHLYFYWYRQILGQKVEFLVSFYNNEISEKSEIFDDQFSVERPDGSNFTLKIRSTKLEDSAMYFCASSSMDGNQPQHFGDGTRLSIL.

There are a few counts of this clone. The chain has TRBV10-3 and TRBJ2-5; 8 bases map to TRBD2. J lost 2 bases, V lost 5 bases, and 7 bases had no gene match. Germline-derived CDR1 and CDR2 are ENHRY and SYGVKD. This CDR3 has 15 amino acids. The DNA of the CDR3 is TGTGCCATCAGTCTTATAGCGGGGCGTCAAGAGACCCAGTACTTC. This translates into CAISLIAGRQETQYF.

The V and J genes are TRBV9 and TRBJ2-2; D possibly matches TRBD1 or TRBD2 (5 bases each). CDR1 is SGDLS and CDR2 is YYNGEE in the germline V gene. V was shortened by 0 bases and J by 7 bases, with 16 bases between the two germline ends. CDR3 length equals 16 residues. This CDR3 is CASSVVEGLPGGELFF. As DNA, the CDR3 is TGTGCCAGCAGCGTAGTTGAGGGGCTACCGGGCGGGGAGCTGTTTTTT.

The rearrangement uses TRBV4-1 and TRBJ2-7; D unresolved. The CDR3 is 15 amino acids. In germline, CDR1 is MGHRA, CDR2 YSYEKL. V was cut by 1 base and J by 3 bases, with 13 bases left in between. The CDR3 sequence is CASSQAPTEFYEQYF. CDR3 bases: TGCGCCAGCAGCCAAGCCCCGACGGAATTCTACGAGCAGTACTTC.